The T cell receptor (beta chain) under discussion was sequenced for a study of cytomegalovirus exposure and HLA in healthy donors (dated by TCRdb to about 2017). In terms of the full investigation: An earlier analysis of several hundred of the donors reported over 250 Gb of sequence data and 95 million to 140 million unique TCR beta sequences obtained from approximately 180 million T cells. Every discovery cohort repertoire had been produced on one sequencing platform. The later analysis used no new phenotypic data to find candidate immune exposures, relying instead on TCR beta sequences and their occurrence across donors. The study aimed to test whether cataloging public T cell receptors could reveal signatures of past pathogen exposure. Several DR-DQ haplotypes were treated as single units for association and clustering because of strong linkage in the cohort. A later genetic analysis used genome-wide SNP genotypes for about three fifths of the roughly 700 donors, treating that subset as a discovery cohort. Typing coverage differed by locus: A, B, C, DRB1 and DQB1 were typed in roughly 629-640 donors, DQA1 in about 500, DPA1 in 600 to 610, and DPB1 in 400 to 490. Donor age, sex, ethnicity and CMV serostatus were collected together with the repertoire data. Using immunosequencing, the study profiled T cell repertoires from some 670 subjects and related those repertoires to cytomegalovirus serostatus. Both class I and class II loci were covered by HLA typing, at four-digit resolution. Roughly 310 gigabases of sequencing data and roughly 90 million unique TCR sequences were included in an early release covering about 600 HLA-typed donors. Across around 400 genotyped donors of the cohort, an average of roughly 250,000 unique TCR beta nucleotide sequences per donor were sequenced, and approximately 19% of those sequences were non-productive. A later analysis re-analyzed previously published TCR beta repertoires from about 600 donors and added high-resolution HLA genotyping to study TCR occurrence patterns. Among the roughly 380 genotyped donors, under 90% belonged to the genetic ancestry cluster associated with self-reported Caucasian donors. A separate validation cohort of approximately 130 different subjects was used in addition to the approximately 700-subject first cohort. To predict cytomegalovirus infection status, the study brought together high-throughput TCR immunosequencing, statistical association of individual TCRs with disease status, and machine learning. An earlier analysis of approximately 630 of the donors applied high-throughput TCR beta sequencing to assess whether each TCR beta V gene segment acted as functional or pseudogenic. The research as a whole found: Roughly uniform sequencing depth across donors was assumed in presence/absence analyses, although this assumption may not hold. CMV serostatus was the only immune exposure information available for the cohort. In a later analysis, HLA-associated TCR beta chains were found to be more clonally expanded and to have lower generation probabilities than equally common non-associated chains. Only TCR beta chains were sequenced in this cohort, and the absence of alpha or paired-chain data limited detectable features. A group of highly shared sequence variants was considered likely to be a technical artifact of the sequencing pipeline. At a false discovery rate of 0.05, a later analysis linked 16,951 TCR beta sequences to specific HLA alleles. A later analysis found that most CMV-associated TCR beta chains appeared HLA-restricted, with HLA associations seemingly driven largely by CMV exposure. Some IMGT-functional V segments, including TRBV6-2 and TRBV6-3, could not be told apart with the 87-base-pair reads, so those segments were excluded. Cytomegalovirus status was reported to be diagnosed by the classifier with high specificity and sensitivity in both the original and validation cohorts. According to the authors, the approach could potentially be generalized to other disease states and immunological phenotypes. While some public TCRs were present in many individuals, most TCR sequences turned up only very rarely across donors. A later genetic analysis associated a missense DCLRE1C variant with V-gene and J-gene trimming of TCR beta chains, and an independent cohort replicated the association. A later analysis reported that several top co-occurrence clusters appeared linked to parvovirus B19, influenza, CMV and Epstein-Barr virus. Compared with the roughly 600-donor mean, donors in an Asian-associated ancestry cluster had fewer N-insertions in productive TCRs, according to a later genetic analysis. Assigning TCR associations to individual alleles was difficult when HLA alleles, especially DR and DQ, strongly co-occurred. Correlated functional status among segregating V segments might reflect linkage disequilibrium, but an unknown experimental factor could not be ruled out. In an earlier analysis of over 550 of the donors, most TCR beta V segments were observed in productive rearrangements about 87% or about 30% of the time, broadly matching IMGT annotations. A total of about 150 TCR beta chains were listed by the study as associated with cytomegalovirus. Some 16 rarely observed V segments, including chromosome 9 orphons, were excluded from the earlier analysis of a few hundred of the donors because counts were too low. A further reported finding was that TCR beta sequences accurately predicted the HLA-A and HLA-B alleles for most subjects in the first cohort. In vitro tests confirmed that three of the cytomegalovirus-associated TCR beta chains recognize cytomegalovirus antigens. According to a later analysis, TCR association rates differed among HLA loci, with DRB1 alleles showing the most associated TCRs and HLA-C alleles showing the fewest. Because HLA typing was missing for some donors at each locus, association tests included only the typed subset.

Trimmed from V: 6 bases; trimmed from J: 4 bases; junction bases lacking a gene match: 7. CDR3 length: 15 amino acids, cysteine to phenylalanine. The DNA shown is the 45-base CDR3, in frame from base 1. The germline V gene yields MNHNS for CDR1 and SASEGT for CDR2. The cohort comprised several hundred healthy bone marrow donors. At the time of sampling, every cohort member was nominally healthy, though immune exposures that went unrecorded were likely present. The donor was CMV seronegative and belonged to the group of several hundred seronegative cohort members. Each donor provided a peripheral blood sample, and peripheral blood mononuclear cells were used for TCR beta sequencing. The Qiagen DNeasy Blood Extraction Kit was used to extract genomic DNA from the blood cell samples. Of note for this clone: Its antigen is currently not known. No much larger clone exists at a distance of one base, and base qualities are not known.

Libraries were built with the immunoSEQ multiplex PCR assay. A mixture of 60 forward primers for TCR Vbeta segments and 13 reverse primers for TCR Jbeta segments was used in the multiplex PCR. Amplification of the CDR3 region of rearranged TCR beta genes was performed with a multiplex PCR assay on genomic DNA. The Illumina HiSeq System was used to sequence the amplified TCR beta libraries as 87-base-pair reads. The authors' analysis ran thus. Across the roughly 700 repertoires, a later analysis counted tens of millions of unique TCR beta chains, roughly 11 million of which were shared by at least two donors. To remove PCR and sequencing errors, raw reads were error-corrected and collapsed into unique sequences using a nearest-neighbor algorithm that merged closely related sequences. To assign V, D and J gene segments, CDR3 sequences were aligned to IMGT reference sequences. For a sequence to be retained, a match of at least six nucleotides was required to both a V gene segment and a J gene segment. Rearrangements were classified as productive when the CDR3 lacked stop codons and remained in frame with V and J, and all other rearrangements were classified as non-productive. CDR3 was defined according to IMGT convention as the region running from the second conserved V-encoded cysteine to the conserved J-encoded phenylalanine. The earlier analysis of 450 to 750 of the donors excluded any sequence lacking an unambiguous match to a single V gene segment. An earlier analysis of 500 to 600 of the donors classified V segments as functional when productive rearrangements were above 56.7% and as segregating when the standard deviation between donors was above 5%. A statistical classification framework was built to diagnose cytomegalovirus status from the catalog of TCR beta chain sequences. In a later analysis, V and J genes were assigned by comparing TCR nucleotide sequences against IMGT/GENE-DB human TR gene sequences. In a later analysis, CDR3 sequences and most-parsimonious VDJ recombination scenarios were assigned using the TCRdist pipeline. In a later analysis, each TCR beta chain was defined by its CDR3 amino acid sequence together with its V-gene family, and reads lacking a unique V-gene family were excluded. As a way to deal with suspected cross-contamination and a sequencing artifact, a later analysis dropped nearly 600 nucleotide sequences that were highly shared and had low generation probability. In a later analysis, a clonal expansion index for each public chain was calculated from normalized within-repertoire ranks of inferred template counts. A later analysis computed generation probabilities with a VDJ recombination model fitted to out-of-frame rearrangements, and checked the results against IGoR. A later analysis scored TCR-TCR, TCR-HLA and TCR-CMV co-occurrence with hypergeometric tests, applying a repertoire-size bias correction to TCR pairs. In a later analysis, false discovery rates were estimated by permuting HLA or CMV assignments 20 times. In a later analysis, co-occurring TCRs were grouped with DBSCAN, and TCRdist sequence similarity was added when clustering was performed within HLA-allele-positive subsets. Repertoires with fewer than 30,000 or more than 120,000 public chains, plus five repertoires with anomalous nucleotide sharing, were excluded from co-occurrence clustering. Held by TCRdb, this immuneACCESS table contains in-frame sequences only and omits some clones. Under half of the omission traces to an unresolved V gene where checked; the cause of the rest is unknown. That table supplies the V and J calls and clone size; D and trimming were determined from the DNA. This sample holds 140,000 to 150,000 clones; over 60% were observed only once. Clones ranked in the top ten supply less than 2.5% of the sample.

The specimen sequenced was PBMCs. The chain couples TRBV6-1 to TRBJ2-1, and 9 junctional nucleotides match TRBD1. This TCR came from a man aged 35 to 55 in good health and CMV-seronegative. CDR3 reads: CASRQGQGGYNEQFF. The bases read TGTGCCAGCAGGCAGGGACAGGGAGGGTACAATGAGCAGTTCTTC.